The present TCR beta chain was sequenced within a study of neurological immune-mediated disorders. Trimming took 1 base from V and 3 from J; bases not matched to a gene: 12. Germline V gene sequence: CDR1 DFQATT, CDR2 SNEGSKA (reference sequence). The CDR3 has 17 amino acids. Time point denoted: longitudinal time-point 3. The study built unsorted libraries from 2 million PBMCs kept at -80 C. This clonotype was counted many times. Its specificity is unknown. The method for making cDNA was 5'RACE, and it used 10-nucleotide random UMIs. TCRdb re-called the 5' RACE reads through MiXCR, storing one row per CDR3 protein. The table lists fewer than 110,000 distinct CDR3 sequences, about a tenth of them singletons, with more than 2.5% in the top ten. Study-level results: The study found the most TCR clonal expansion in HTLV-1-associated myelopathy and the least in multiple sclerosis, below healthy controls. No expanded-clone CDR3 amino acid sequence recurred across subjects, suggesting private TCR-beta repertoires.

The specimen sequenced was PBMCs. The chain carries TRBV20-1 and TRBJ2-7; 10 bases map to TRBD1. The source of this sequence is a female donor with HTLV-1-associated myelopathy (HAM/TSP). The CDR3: CSARADSGTGAYYEQYF. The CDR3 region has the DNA TGCAGTGCTAGAGCCGATTCCGGGACAGGGGCATACTACGAGCAGTACTTC.